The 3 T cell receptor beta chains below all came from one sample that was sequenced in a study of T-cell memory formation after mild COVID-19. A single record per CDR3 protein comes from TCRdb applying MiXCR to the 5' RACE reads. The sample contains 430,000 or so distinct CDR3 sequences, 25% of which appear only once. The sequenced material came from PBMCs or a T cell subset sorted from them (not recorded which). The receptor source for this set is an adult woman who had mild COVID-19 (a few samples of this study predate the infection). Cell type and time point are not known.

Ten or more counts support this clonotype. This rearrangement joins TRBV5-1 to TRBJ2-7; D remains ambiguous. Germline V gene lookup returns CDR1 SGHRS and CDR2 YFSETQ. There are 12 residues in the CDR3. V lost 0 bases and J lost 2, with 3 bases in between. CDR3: CASSLDTYEQYF. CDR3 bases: TGCGCCAGCAGCTTGGATACCTACGAGCAGTACTTC.

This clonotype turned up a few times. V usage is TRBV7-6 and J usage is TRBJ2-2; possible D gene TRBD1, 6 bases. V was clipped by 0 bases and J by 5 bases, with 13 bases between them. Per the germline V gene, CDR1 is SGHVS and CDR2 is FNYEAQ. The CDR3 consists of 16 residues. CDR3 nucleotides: TGTGCCAGCAGCTTAGCGGGGGCGCTCCGGACCGGGGAGCTGTTTTTT. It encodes CASSLAGALRTGELFF. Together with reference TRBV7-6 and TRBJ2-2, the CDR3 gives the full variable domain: GAGVSQSPRYKVTKRGQDVALRCDPISGHVSLYWYRQALGQGPEFLTYFNYEAQQDKSGLPNDRFSAERPEGSISTLTIQRTEQRDSAMYRCASSLAGALRTGELFFGEGSRLTVL.

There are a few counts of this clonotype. For the CDR3, the DNA is TGTGCCAGCAGTTACTACGGGGATAGCGGCTACACCTTC. Its translation: CASSYYGDSGYTF. The V gene is TRBV6-5, the J gene TRBJ1-2; D is uncertain. Trimming removed 1 base from V and 8 bases from J, with 11 bases in between. Germline values: CDR1 MNHEY, CDR2 SVGAGI. The CDR3 extends over 13 amino acids.